This is a list of T cell receptor beta chains from one sample in a study of cytomegalovirus exposure and HLA in healthy donors. Assay used: immunoSEQ multiplex PCR; TCRdb lists only in-frame clones, some missing. Of approximately 91,000 clones detected, 86% appear once; the ten largest clones hold approximately 10%. The specimen was PBMCs. These receptors were taken from a young man in good health and CMV-seropositive. Both conserved end residues are part of each CDR3. The D gene is left open where the match is weak. Clone size is given for some rows only: seen once, a few or many times, or a class if the clone is expanded.

D | J | size | V | DNA | CDR3
- | TRBJ2-3 | - | TRBV7-8 | TGTGCCAGCAGCTTAGACGTGGGCCTGAGCACAGATACGCAGTATTTT | CASSLDVGLSTDTQYF
- | TRBJ2-7 | - | TRBV28 | TGTGCCAGCAGTCCGTTCTCCTACGAGCAGTACTTC | CASSPFSYEQYF
- | TRBJ2-7 | - | TRBV21-1 | TGTGCCAGCAGCAAAAGGGGACTAGCGAAAGAGGTCTACGAGCAGTACTTC | CASSKRGLAKEVYEQYF
- | TRBJ1-6 | - | TRBV29-1 | TGCAGCGTTCGAGGGCAGGATAATTCACCCCTCCACTTT | CSVRGQDNSPLHF
- | TRBJ1-2 | - | TRBV5-4 | TGTGCCAGCACTCGACCAGGGGTTTATGGCTACACCTTC | CASTRPGVYGYTF
- | TRBJ2-4 | - | TRBV6-6 | TGTGCCAGCAGTTACGGGGGGGCCAAAAACATTCAGTACTTC | CASSYGGAKNIQYF
TRBD1 | TRBJ2-7 | few | TRBV14 | TGTGCCAGCAGCCCTGCCCCAGGGGGATTAGCCTACGAGCAGTACTTC | CASSPAPGGLAYEQYF
- | TRBJ1-1 | - | TRBV28 | TGTGCCAGCAGTTCGGGGGGGGGCACTGAAGCTTTCTTT | CASSSGGGTEAFF
- | TRBJ2-6 | few | TRBV6-1 | TGTGCCAGCAGTGAGAGTGCCTCTGGGGCCAACGTCCTGACTTTC | CASSESASGANVLTF
TRBD1 | TRBJ1-5 | - | TRBV14 | TGTGCCAGCAGCCACCCCCGAAGGACAGGGGAGTTTTTGGGCAATCAGCCCCAGCATTTT | CASSHPRRTGEFLGNQPQHF
TRBD2 | TRBJ2-1 | few | TRBV5-1 | TGCGCCAGCAGCTCCCTACTAGCGGGAGGAACCTACAATGAGCAGTTCTTC | CASSSLLAGGTYNEQFF
TRBD1 | TRBJ2-7 | - | TRBV5-1 | TGCGCCAGCAGCCCCGGGACAGGGGTTTCCTACGAGCAGTACTTC | CASSPGTGVSYEQYF
TRBD1 | TRBJ1-1 | - | TRBV7-2 | TGTGCCAGCAGCCCAACGGGACAGGGCTACACTGAAGCTTTCTTT | CASSPTGQGYTEAFF
TRBD1 | TRBJ1-1 | - | TRBV5-1 | TGCGCCAGCAGCACTGGACAGGGGGCTGGGAACACTGAAGCTTTCTTT | CASSTGQGAGNTEAFF
- | TRBJ1-6 | once | TRBV7-2 | TGTGCCAGCAGCTTAGACAGGGCTTCACCCCTCCACTTT | CASSLDRASPLHF
- | TRBJ2-1 | - | TRBV9 | TGTGCCAGCAGCGTAGCGGGGAACTCCTACAATGAGCAGTTCTTC | CASSVAGNSYNEQFF
- | TRBJ2-7 | - | TRBV6-6 | TGTGCCAGCAGTTACTCCCGCAGCTACGAGCAGTACTTC | CASSYSRSYEQYF
TRBD1 | TRBJ1-1 | - | TRBV4-1 | TGCGCCAGCAGCCAAGTGGGAGACAGGGGGAACACTGAAGCTTTCTTT | CASSQVGDRGNTEAFF
- | TRBJ2-1 | once | TRBV4-1 | TGCGCCAGCAGCCAAGATCCGATCCGGGGAAATGAGCAGTTCTTC | CASSQDPIRGNEQFF
TRBD2 | TRBJ2-5 | - | TRBV29-1 | TGCAGCGTCCGCGGACTAGCGGGAGGAGGTCAAGAGACCCAGTACTTC | CSVRGLAGGGQETQYF